The rows below give T cell receptor beta chains drawn from one sample of a study of T cells in localized non-small cell lung cancer. Sequencing used immunoSEQ multiplex PCR; TCRdb keeps in-frame clones, though not all of them. The sample records approximately 31,000 clones, 94% being singletons. This material consisted of peripheral blood, taken before any cancer treatment. Receptor source: a woman aged 40-69 years with stage I lung adenocarcinoma. Both conserved end residues are part of each CDR3. A D gene is named only where the DNA matches it firmly. Size is stated for part of the rows, as once, few or many counts, or as a class when the clone is expanded.

d_gene: -; v_gene: TRBV18; j_gene: TRBJ1-1; abundance: -; CDR3aa: CASSPRTGHGGAFF; CDR3nt: TGTGCCAGCTCACCCCGGACCGGCCACGGGGGAGCTTTCTTT
d_gene: -; v_gene: TRBV18; j_gene: TRBJ2-5; abundance: -; CDR3aa: CASSPLGETQYF; CDR3nt: TGTGCCAGCTCACCACTCGGAGAGACCCAGTACTTC
d_gene: -; v_gene: TRBV4-2; j_gene: TRBJ2-2; abundance: -; CDR3aa: CAGSQNPDRSTGELFF; CDR3nt: TGTGCCGGCAGCCAGAACCCGGACAGATCGACCGGGGAGCTGTTTTTT
d_gene: -; v_gene: TRBV5-8; j_gene: TRBJ2-3; abundance: -; CDR3aa: CASNYLVWDTQYF; CDR3nt: TGTGCCAGCAACTACCTGGTCTGGGATACGCAGTATTTT
d_gene: -; v_gene: TRBV7-2; j_gene: TRBJ2-5; abundance: -; CDR3aa: CASSFSGLKGRETQYF; CDR3nt: TGTGCCAGCAGCTTCTCCGGTTTGAAGGGCAGAGAGACCCAGTACTTC
d_gene: -; v_gene: TRBV5-6; j_gene: TRBJ2-7; abundance: -; CDR3aa: CASSIFGVRKPYEQYF; CDR3nt: TGTGCCAGCAGCATATTTGGGGTCCGAAAACCCTACGAGCAGTACTTC
d_gene: -; v_gene: TRBV11-2; j_gene: TRBJ1-1; abundance: -; CDR3aa: CASSSDRETEAFF; CDR3nt: TGTGCCAGCAGTTCGGACAGAGAAACTGAAGCTTTCTTT
d_gene: -; v_gene: TRBV5-4; j_gene: TRBJ2-7; abundance: -; CDR3aa: CASSLRPYEQYF; CDR3nt: TGTGCCAGCAGCCTACGGCCCTACGAGCAGTACTTC
d_gene: TRBD1; v_gene: TRBV10-1; j_gene: TRBJ2-7; abundance: -; CDR3aa: CASPDRGYEQYF; CDR3nt: TGCGCCAGCCCGGACAGGGGATACGAGCAGTACTTC
d_gene: -; v_gene: TRBV7-3; j_gene: TRBJ2-1; abundance: -; CDR3aa: CASSFVPGLYLHSYNEQFF; CDR3nt: TGTGCCAGCAGCTTCGTACCGGGACTGTACCTCCACTCCTACAATGAGCAGTTCTTC
d_gene: -; v_gene: TRBV18; j_gene: TRBJ1-1; abundance: -; CDR3aa: CASSPRSQLEAFF; CDR3nt: TGTGCCAGCTCCCCGAGGAGCCAACTAGAAGCTTTCTTT
d_gene: TRBD2; v_gene: TRBV7-2; j_gene: TRBJ2-5; abundance: -; CDR3aa: CASSEGLAGGGQETQYF; CDR3nt: TGTGCCAGCAGCGAGGGACTAGCGGGAGGGGGTCAAGAGACCCAGTACTTC
d_gene: -; v_gene: TRBV28; j_gene: TRBJ2-7; abundance: -; CDR3aa: CASSLFYEQYF; CDR3nt: TGTGCCAGCAGTCTTTTCTACGAGCAGTACTTC
d_gene: -; v_gene: TRBV19; j_gene: TRBJ1-5; abundance: few; CDR3aa: CASSIMNQPQHF; CDR3nt: TGTGCCAGTAGTATAATGAATCAGCCCCAGCATTTT
d_gene: -; v_gene: TRBV5-4; j_gene: TRBJ2-5; abundance: -; CDR3aa: CASSLASSDKETQYF; CDR3nt: TGTGCCAGCAGCTTGGCTTCTAGCGACAAAGAGACCCAGTACTTC
d_gene: -; v_gene: TRBV7-2; j_gene: TRBJ2-3; abundance: -; CDR3aa: CASSSSTDTQYF; CDR3nt: TGTGCCAGCAGCTCGAGCACAGATACGCAGTATTTT
d_gene: -; v_gene: TRBV6-1; j_gene: TRBJ2-4; abundance: -; CDR3aa: CASSSIPVGNIQYF; CDR3nt: TGTGCCAGCAGCTCAATCCCGGTGGGTAACATTCAGTACTTC
d_gene: -; v_gene: TRBV6-1; j_gene: TRBJ1-1; abundance: -; CDR3aa: CASKRDLTFTEAFF; CDR3nt: TGTGCCAGCAAAAGGGACCTTACTTTCACTGAAGCTTTCTTT
d_gene: -; v_gene: TRBV11-2; j_gene: TRBJ1-1; abundance: -; CDR3aa: CASTATIKNTEAFF; CDR3nt: TGTGCCAGCACCGCAACAATAAAAAACACTGAAGCTTTCTTT
d_gene: TRBD2; v_gene: TRBV4-2; j_gene: TRBJ2-2; abundance: -; CDR3aa: CASSQFLAGSNTGELFF; CDR3nt: TGTGCCAGCAGCCAATTCCTAGCGGGATCGAACACCGGGGAGCTGTTTTTT
d_gene: -; v_gene: TRBV11-3; j_gene: TRBJ2-7; abundance: few; CDR3aa: CASSSSLAYEQYF; CDR3nt: TGTGCCAGCAGCTCCTCTCTTGCCTACGAGCAGTACTTC
d_gene: TRBD1; v_gene: TRBV7-7; j_gene: TRBJ1-1; abundance: -; CDR3aa: CASSSGQGTEAFF; CDR3nt: TGCGCCAGCAGCTCGGGACAGGGGACCGAAGCTTTCTTT
d_gene: -; v_gene: TRBV6-1; j_gene: TRBJ2-3; abundance: -; CDR3aa: CASRATGLSADTQYF; CDR3nt: TGTGCCAGCAGGGCAACAGGCTTGTCGGCAGATACGCAGTATTTT
d_gene: -; v_gene: TRBV2; j_gene: TRBJ1-1; abundance: once; CDR3aa: CANTRELTEAFF; CDR3nt: TGTGCCAACACCAGGGAGTTAACTGAAGCTTTCTTT
d_gene: -; v_gene: TRBV19; j_gene: TRBJ1-6; abundance: once; CDR3aa: CASSMTPTGLSSYNSPLHF; CDR3nt: TGTGCCAGTAGTATGACCCCCACAGGGTTGAGCTCCTATAATTCACCCCTCCACTTT
d_gene: -; v_gene: TRBV6-9; j_gene: TRBJ1-2; abundance: -; CDR3aa: CASSFQSGYYGYTF; CDR3nt: TGTGCCAGCAGTTTTCAATCAGGGTACTATGGCTACACCTTC
d_gene: TRBD1; v_gene: TRBV28; j_gene: TRBJ1-1; abundance: -; CDR3aa: CASSSTGWRTEAFF; CDR3nt: TGTGCCAGCAGTTCGACAGGGTGGCGCACTGAAGCTTTCTTT
d_gene: TRBD1; v_gene: TRBV9; j_gene: TRBJ1-3; abundance: -; CDR3aa: CASSVEGQGAGNTIYF; CDR3nt: TGTGCCAGCAGCGTAGAGGGACAGGGAGCTGGAAACACCATATATTTT
d_gene: -; v_gene: TRBV9; j_gene: TRBJ1-1; abundance: -; CDR3aa: CASSVGGSLDTEAFF; CDR3nt: TGTGCCAGCAGCGTAGGAGGGTCCTTGGACACTGAAGCTTTCTTT
d_gene: -; v_gene: TRBV5-5; j_gene: TRBJ1-1; abundance: -; CDR3aa: CASSAGTRNTEAFF; CDR3nt: TGTGCCAGCAGCGCCGGGACACGCAACACTGAAGCTTTCTTT
d_gene: -; v_gene: TRBV27; j_gene: TRBJ2-1; abundance: -; CDR3aa: CASSLSSSSYNEQFF; CDR3nt: TGTGCCAGCAGTTTATCCTCCTCCTCCTACAATGAGCAGTTCTTC
d_gene: -; v_gene: TRBV19; j_gene: TRBJ1-4; abundance: -; CDR3aa: CASKDSDPEKLFF; CDR3nt: TGTGCCAGTAAAGACTCGGATCCTGAAAAACTGTTTTTT
d_gene: -; v_gene: TRBV7-3; j_gene: TRBJ1-5; abundance: -; CDR3aa: CASSLNQGDQPQHF; CDR3nt: TGTGCCAGCAGCTTGAATCAAGGGGACCAGCCCCAGCATTTT
d_gene: -; v_gene: TRBV21-1; j_gene: TRBJ2-1; abundance: -; CDR3aa: CASSSRTSGRVPYNEQFF; CDR3nt: TGTGCCAGCAGCTCCCGGACTAGCGGGAGAGTCCCCTACAATGAGCAGTTCTTC
d_gene: TRBD1; v_gene: TRBV28; j_gene: TRBJ2-7; abundance: -; CDR3aa: CASSSYGQGEDEQYF; CDR3nt: TGTGCCAGCAGTTCCTACGGACAGGGAGAGGACGAGCAGTACTTC
d_gene: -; v_gene: TRBV29-1; j_gene: TRBJ2-1; abundance: -; CDR3aa: CSVEDPTGDPYNEQFF; CDR3nt: TGCAGCGTTGAAGACCCGACAGGAGACCCCTACAATGAGCAGTTCTTC
d_gene: TRBD2; v_gene: TRBV7-3; j_gene: TRBJ2-7; abundance: -; CDR3aa: CASSLRSGTSPREGTYEQYF; CDR3nt: TGTGCCAGCAGCTTACGTTCCGGGACTAGCCCCCGCGAAGGGACCTACGAGCAGTACTTC
d_gene: TRBD1; v_gene: TRBV4-3; j_gene: TRBJ1-2; abundance: -; CDR3aa: CASSRDRGRRDYGYTF; CDR3nt: TGCGCCAGCAGCCGTGACAGGGGGCGCCGAGACTATGGCTACACCTTC
d_gene: -; v_gene: TRBV19; j_gene: TRBJ1-1; abundance: -; CDR3aa: CASSFGLEYTEAFF; CDR3nt: TGTGCCAGTAGTTTTGGCCTAGAGTACACTGAAGCTTTCTTT
d_gene: TRBD1; v_gene: TRBV19; j_gene: TRBJ1-5; abundance: -; CDR3aa: CASSRTGGGYSNQPQHF; CDR3nt: TGTGCCAGTAGTAGGACAGGGGGAGGATATAGCAATCAGCCCCAGCATTTT
d_gene: -; v_gene: TRBV7-2; j_gene: TRBJ1-2; abundance: -; CDR3aa: CASSPPHYGYTF; CDR3nt: TGTGCCAGCAGCCCCCCCCACTATGGCTACACCTTC
d_gene: -; v_gene: TRBV2; j_gene: TRBJ2-2; abundance: -; CDR3aa: CASSLPNTGELFF; CDR3nt: TGTGCCAGCTCCCTCCCGAACACCGGGGAGCTGTTTTTT
d_gene: -; v_gene: TRBV28; j_gene: TRBJ2-7; abundance: -; CDR3aa: CASLSGTTYEQYF; CDR3nt: TGTGCCAGCCTCTCAGGAACTACCTACGAGCAGTACTTC
d_gene: TRBD1; v_gene: TRBV5-5; j_gene: TRBJ2-6; abundance: -; CDR3aa: CASSPRQGARANVLTF; CDR3nt: TGTGCCAGCAGCCCGCGCCAGGGGGCCAGGGCCAACGTCCTGACTTTC
d_gene: -; v_gene: TRBV6-6; j_gene: TRBJ1-1; abundance: -; CDR3aa: CASSLTYTEAFF; CDR3nt: TGTGCCAGCAGCCTCACTTACACTGAAGCTTTCTTT
d_gene: TRBD1; v_gene: TRBV12-5; j_gene: TRBJ2-5; abundance: -; CDR3aa: CASGLGQGAIQETQYF; CDR3nt: TGTGCTAGTGGTTTGGGCCAGGGGGCGATCCAAGAGACCCAGTACTTC